This T cell receptor beta chain was recorded in a study of T cells in Graves' hyperthyroidism and ophthalmopathy. Study conclusions and caveats: Ophthalmopathy prediction by the model preceded onset by a median about 6.8 months. Within blood appeared most thyroid clonotypes that had expanded above 0.001.

Hyperthyroidism in the patients, aged 18 to 65, was newly diagnosed and under 2 months in duration. Many counts were recorded for this clonotype. Its target is not known. Template material for amplifying TCR beta CDR3 regions consisted of RNA transcripts. During a first-round RT-PCR of the TCR CDR3, the HTBI primer set was used. Via MiXCR, TCRdb re-called the multiplex PCR reads, giving one row per CDR3 protein. The sample lists about 290,000 distinct CDR3 sequences; 10% to 15% were seen once. The CDR3 runs to 15 residues. The V segment lost 5 bases and the J segment 4 bases; nucleotides outside the gene matches: 9. The V gene's germline CDR1 is MNHNS and CDR2 SASEGT.

The V call is TRBV6-1, the J call TRBJ2-5, with 8 positions matching TRBD2. Material: blood. This TCR came from a woman in her thirties with Graves' hyperthyroidism that later progressed to Graves' ophthalmopathy. CDR3: CASSSSGTRGETQYF. The CDR3 DNA follows: TGTGCCAGCAGTTCATCCGGGACTAGGGGAGAGACCCAGTACTTC.